This TCR beta chain was sequenced in a study of shared clonotypes between healthy human individuals. Turning to the study itself: A donor's plate count was three for CD4 naive and three for CD4 memory; CD8 naive had two and CD8 memory one. Findings and caveats of the study: Represented diversity, genetic and exposure-history alike, was limited by few donors. Around 5% was the fraction of naive CD4 clonotypes found shared across a few donors.

The CDR3 has 13 residues. V was trimmed by 4 bases and J by 0 bases, leaving 4 bases between them. Per the germline V gene, CDR1 is GTSNPN and CDR2 is SVGIG (reference sequence). Points on this clone: Its antigen is not identified.

Only in-frame clones appear in the TCRdb table, and some are missing; sequencing was by immunoSEQ multiplex PCR. The sample shows 2 million to 2.5 million clones, 95% of them seen only once. This chain uses TRBV30 with TRBJ2-6; D is unresolved. Sequencing used naive CD4+ T cells sorted from blood. Subset described: CD45RA+ positively selected. The sequence was obtained from a man aged 18 to 35 in good health. The CDR3 bases are TGTGCCTGGACCAGCTCTGGGGCCAACGTCCTGACTTTC. Protein product: CAWTSSGANVLTF.